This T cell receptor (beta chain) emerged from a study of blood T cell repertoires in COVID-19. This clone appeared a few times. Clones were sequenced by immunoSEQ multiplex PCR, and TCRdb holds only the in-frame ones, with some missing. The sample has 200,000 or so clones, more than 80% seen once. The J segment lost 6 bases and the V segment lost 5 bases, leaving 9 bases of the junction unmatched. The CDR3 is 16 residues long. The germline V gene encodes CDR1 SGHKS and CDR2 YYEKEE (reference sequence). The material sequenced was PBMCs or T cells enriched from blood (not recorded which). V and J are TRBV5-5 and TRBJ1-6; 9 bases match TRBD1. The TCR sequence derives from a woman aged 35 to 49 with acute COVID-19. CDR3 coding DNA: TGTGCCAGCAGTTTAGGGACAGGGTGGGGTAATTCACCCCTCCACTTT. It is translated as CASSLGTGWGNSPLHF.